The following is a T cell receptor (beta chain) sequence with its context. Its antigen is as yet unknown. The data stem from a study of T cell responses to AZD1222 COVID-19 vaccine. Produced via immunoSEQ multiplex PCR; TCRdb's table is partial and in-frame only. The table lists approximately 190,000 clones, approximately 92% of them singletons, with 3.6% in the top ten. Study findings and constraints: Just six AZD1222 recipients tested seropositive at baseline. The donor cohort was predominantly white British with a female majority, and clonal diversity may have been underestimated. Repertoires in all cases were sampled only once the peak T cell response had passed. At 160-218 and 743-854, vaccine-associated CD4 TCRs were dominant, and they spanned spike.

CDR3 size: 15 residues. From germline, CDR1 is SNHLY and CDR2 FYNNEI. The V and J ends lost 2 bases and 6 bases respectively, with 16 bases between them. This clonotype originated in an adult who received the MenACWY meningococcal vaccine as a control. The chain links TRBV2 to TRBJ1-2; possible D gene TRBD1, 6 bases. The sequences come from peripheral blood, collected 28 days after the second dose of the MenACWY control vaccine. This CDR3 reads CASSEWGTGANGYTF. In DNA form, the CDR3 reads TGTGCCAGCAGTGAATGGGGGACGGGGGCTAATGGCTACACCTTC.